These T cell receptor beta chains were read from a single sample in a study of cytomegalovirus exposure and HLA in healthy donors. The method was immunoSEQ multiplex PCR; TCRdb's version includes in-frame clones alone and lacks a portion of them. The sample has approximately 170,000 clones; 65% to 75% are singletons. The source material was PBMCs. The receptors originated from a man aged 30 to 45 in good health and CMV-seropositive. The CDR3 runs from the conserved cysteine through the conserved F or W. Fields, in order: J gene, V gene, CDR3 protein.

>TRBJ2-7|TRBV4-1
CASSQDNRAYEQYF
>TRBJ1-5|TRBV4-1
CASSQEPTANQPQHF
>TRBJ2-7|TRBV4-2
CASSQDRRNEQYF
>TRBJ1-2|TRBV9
CASSAWTGGYGYTF
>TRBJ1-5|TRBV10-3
CATQGAGNQPQHF
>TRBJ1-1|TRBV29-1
CSVGQGGTEAFF
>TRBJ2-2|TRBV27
CASSSPTNTGELFF
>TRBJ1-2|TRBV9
CASSSNRGGSLEGNYGYTF
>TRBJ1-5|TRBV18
CASSALPGQGNQPQHF
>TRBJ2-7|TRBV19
CASSTPGTSGSYEQYF
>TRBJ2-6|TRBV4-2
CASSQDLPGVSGANVLTF
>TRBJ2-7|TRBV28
CASTSGTSGYEQYF
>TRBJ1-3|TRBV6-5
CATGTGGSGNTIYF
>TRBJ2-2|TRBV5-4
CASSPSSGYTGELFF
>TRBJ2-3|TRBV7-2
CASSLAQGLSKYF
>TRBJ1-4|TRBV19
CASSLRETNEKLFF
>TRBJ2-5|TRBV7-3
CASSSGPELAQYF
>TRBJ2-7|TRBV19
CASSSTGGRGYEQYF
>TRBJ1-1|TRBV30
CASLRRTGVFFTEAFF
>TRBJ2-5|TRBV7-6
CASSWGQGETQYF
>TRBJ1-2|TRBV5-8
CASSLDGVPGYGYTF
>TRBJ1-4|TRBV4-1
CASSPGGAGANEKLFF
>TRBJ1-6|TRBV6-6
CASLSGTENSPLHF
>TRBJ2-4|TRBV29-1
CSVEGVLAKNIQYF
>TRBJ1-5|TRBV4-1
CASSLQGSQPQHF
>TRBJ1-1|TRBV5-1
CASSGGTGPMNTEAFF
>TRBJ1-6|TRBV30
CAWRTVSATLHF
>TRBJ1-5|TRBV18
CASSPPGGGNQPQHF
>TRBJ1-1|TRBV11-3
CASSEGWNTEAFF
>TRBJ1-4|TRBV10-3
CAISEQTEGKLFF
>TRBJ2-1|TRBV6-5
CASSQGAGKQFF
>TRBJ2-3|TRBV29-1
CSVTGSLDTQYF
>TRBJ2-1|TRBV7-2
CASSSSAGGNNEQFF
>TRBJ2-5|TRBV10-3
CAISEVTSVEETQYF
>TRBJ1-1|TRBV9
CASSVVQGQEAFF
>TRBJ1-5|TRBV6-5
CASSSIRGTPHQPQHF
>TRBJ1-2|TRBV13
CASSLGRTGGVGYTF
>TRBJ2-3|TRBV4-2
CASSQGLLDTQYF
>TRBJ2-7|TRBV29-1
CSVGRQETYEQYF
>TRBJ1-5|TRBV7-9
CASSWGGQPQHF
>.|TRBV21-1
CASSPPIGLAGSEQYF
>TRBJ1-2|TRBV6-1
CASSEGTGLYGYTF
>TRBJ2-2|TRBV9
CASSVRSTGELFF
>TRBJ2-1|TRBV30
CAWESGGAYEQFF
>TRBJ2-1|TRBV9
CASRKGEINNEQFF
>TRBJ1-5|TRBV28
CASSTGTGGGIYQPQHF
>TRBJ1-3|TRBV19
CASSMRVGRNTIYF
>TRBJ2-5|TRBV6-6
CASSGTSGRLETQYF
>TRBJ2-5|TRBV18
CASSPPGTGSQETQYF
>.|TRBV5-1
CASSFRTGSHYEQYF